The 27 T cell receptor beta chains below were found in one sample sequenced in a study of T cell responses to AZD1222 COVID-19 vaccine (dated by TCRdb to about 2021). The time point label corresponds to: about 28 days (+/-7) after the second vaccine dose. The library was obtained by the immunoSEQ multiplex PCR assay. TCRdb took this table from immuneACCESS and kept in-frame rearrangements with V and J called. Such tables lack part of the clones; where checked against another copy, unresolved V genes explain under half of the gap, and the rest is unexplained. The sample data list roughly 110,000 clones, and 92% of these were observed just once. Together, the top ten hold approximately 9.3% of the sample. The sequenced sample was peripheral blood, obtained 28 days after the second AZD1222 dose. These receptors were taken from an adult who received the AZD1222 COVID-19 vaccine.

The genes are TRBV18 and TRBJ2-3; possible D gene TRBD2, 5 bases. There are 14 residues in the CDR3. With 6 bases removed from V and 2 bases from J, the gap between germline ends came to 12 bases. Germline-derived CDR1 and CDR2 are KGHSH and LQKENI. The CDR3 loop is CASSPTTLTDTQYF. The CDR3 nucleotides are TGTGCCAGCTCCCCGACTACCCTCACAGATACGCAGTATTTT.

This chain uses TRBV5-4 with TRBJ1-1; 7 nucleotides agree with TRBD1. Germline V gene sequence: CDR1 SGHNT, CDR2 YYREEE (reference sequence). CDR3 length: 16 residues. Unmatched junction bases numbered 8, after V lost 3 bases and J lost 0 bases. CDR3 DNA: TGTGCCAGCAGCTCAGGGGGGCAGGGTCTGAACACTGAAGCTTTCTTT. It specifies CASSSGGQGLNTEAFF.

The chain combines TRBV4-1 with TRBJ1-1; D ambiguous. The V and J ends lost 4 bases and 2 bases respectively, with 14 bases between them. Germline CDR1 and CDR2: MGHRA and YSYEKL. The CDR3 covers 15 residues. The CDR3 sequence: CASSLWVGVNTEAFF. DNA of the CDR3: TGCGCCAGCAGCCTTTGGGTAGGTGTCAACACTGAAGCTTTCTTT.

The V and J genes are TRBV12-3 or TRBV12-4 and TRBJ1-6; D may be TRBD1 (6 bases). The CDR3 extends over 11 amino acids. V lost 6 bases to trimming and J lost 14 bases, with 11 bases between them. The DNA for the CDR3 is TGTGCCAGCAGCGGACAGTCTTCCCTCCACTTT. It translates to CASSGQSSLHF.

This sequence joins TRBV7-2 and TRBJ1-1; tentative D call: TRBD1 (5 bases). The germline gives CDR1 SGHTA, CDR2 FQGNSA. The CDR3 runs to 13 residues. With 8 bases removed from V and 7 bases from J, the gap between germline ends came to 17 bases. The chain's CDR3 is CASRGAGHLEAFF. CDR3 bases: TGTGCCAGCCGGGGTGCGGGGCACCTTGAAGCTTTCTTT.

This chain connects TRBV5-6 to TRBJ1-2; 11 nucleotides align to TRBD1. V gave up 5 bases and J gave up 7 bases; unmatched junction bases: 7. CDR1 is SGHDT and CDR2 is YYEEEE in the germline V gene. The length of the CDR3 is 14 residues. CDR3: CASRKTGTGGGYTF. CDR3 bases: TGTGCCAGCAGGAAGACGGGGACAGGGGGTGGCTACACCTTC.

The chain joins TRBV4-2 to TRBJ2-2; a weak D match, TRBD1 (6 bases). Germline CDR1 and CDR2: LGHNA and YNFKEQ. Trimming left V 1 base short and J 2 bases short, with 11 bases between. The CDR3 runs to 16 residues. CDR3 sequence reads: CASSQGGRGNTGELFF. CDR3 coding DNA: TGTGCCAGCAGCCAAGGGGGCAGGGGAAACACCGGGGAGCTGTTTTTT.

The genes are TRBV18 and TRBJ1-5, with D perhaps TRBD1 (5 bases). From germline, CDR1 is KGHSH and CDR2 LQKENI. CDR3 length: 16 amino acids. Trimming pared 4 bases from V and 0 bases from J, leaving 13 bases between. CDR3 protein: CASSRDHIGSNQPQHF. The CDR3 region has the DNA TGTGCCAGCTCACGGGACCACATAGGTAGCAATCAGCCCCAGCATTTT.

This chain links TRBV4-1 with TRBJ1-5, with unresolved D. The V end lost 6 bases, the J end lost 5 bases, and 17 bases lay between the germline ends. The CDR3 totals 15 residues. The germline V gene encodes CDR1 MGHRA and CDR2 YSYEKL. The CDR3 region is CASSPGHAGDQPQHF. In DNA, the CDR3 is TGCGCCAGCAGTCCGGGTCATGCGGGTGATCAGCCCCAGCATTTT.

This rearrangement joins TRBV9 to TRBJ2-3; TRBD1 matches 8 bases. CDR1 and CDR2 from the germline V gene are SGDLS and YYNGEE. V was clipped by 4 bases and J by 6 bases; unmatched bases: 7. This CDR3 has 14 amino acids. The CDR3 DNA follows: TGTGCCAGCAGCCCTAGACAGGGGATGGATACGCAGTATTTT. This gives the protein CASSPRQGMDTQYF.

The rearrangement uses TRBV19 and TRBJ1-4; D gene ambiguous. With 4 bases removed from V and 8 bases from J, the gap between germline ends came to 14 bases. Germline-derived CDR1 and CDR2 are LNHDA and SQIVND (reference sequence). The length of the CDR3 is 14 residues. The CDR3 sequence: CASSTQLPGEKLFF. Written as DNA, the CDR3 is TGTGCCAGTAGTACCCAATTACCTGGGGAAAAACTGTTTTTT.

J is TRBJ1-4 and V is TRBV7-8; D remains ambiguous. Germline CDR1 and CDR2: SGHVS and FQNEAQ. Trimming left V 5 bases short and J 4 bases short, with 14 bases between. The CDR3 is made up of 15 amino acids. CDR3 DNA: TGTGCCAGCAGCGGCAGCACAGTGGGTAATGAAAAACTGTTTTTT. It yields the protein CASSGSTVGNEKLFF.

This clone has just a few counts. In nucleotides, the CDR3 is TGTGCCAGCAGTTACTCTGGGGTATCGTTGGCCGGGGAGCTGTTTTTT. Its translation: CASSYSGVSLAGELFF. The V call is TRBV6-5, the J call TRBJ2-2; the D is unclear. The CDR3 runs to 16 residues. Trimming stripped 0 bases from V and 6 bases from J, with 14 bases between. Germline CDR1 MNHEY, CDR2 SVGAGI.

V gene TRBV6-5 combines with J gene TRBJ1-5, with D hard to call. CDR3 length: 16 amino acids. In germline, CDR1 is MNHEY, CDR2 SVGAGI. Trimming pared 0 bases from V and 0 bases from J, leaving 9 bases between. The CDR3 DNA follows: TGTGCCAGCAGTTACTCGAGTGGGTTTAGCAATCAGCCCCAGCATTTT. This sequence encodes CASSYSSGFSNQPQHF.

The CDR3 nucleotides are TGCGCCAGCAGTGAGGCGGGGGGGCCGATCGGGGAGCTGTTTTTT. It codes for CASSEAGGPIGELFF. The rearrangement links TRBV10-1 to TRBJ2-2, with TRBD2 identical over 9 bases. Trimming removed 2 bases from V and 7 bases from J; junction bases left unmatched: 5. Germline CDR1 reads WNHNN; CDR2 reads SYGVQD (reference sequence). The CDR3 runs 15 residues.

On this clone itself: Because the CDR3's place on the DNA is in doubt, the DNA is left out and the CDR3 is given as listed by TCRdb. CDR3 protein: CASSILATDTQYF. The chain is built from TRBV19 and TRBJ2-3; the table assigns TRBD1, which was not confirmed against the DNA. The CDR3 comprises 13 residues, both ends counted. Germline loops: CDR1 LNHDA, CDR2 SQIVND (reference sequence).

The chain has TRBV2 and TRBJ2-7, with a possible D match to TRBD1 (6 bases). Germline V CDR1 and CDR2: SNHLY, FYNNEI. The CDR3 loop spans 15 amino acids. V shed 3 bases and J shed 2 bases, with 14 bases lying between them. CDR3 in amino acids: CASSDGTRVTYEQYF. The DNA for the CDR3 is TGTGCCAGCAGTGATGGGACAAGGGTAACCTACGAGCAGTACTTC.

This clone was detected ten times or more. The rearrangement uses TRBV7-2 and TRBJ2-1; D might be TRBD2 (6 bases). CDR1 SGHTA and CDR2 FQGNSA come from the germline V gene. Trimming removed 1 base at V and 0 bases at J, with 10 bases between. There are 16 residues in the CDR3. CDR3 bases: TGTGCCAGCAGCTTAGGGGGGACTCCCTCCTACAATGAGCAGTTCTTC. Protein product: CASSLGGTPSYNEQFF.

This chain's CDR3 is CASRGGETSYEQYF. The CDR3 DNA is TGTGCCAGCAGGGGGGGGGAAACCTCCTACGAGCAGTACTTC. The V call is TRBV6-5, the J call TRBJ2-7; 7 bases agree with TRBD2. V shed 6 bases, J shed 0 bases, and the junction held 5 bases outside the gene matches. This CDR3 has 14 amino acids. Germline assignment: CDR1 MNHEY and CDR2 SVGAGI.

The rearrangement uses TRBV9 and TRBJ2-7; 7 bases agree with TRBD2. V lost 0 bases, J lost 4 bases, and 7 bases stayed unmatched. CDR1 SGDLS and CDR2 YYNGEE come from the germline V gene. The CDR3 is made up of 15 amino acids. The CDR3: CASSVEGRVGYEQYF. CDR3 coding DNA: TGTGCCAGCAGCGTAGAAGGGAGGGTCGGTTACGAGCAGTACTTC.

The chain combines TRBV6-4 with TRBJ1-5; D is perhaps TRBD1 (5 bases). CDR1 and CDR2 (germline): MRHNA, SNTAGT. Trimming shortened V by 2 bases and J by 7 bases, and 15 bases separated the two germline ends. This CDR3 contains 15 residues. In DNA, the CDR3 is TGTGCCAGCAGTGACCCCCAGGGACGCGACCAGCCCCAGCATTTT. Protein product: CASSDPQGRDQPQHF.

This sequence joins TRBV20-1 and TRBJ2-4; 10 bases are shared with TRBD2. V trimming: 3 bases; J trimming: 0 bases; junction bases outside the gene matches: 8. The CDR3 covers 17 residues. The germline CDR1 and CDR2 sequences are DFQATT and SNEGSKA (reference sequence). The CDR3 DNA is TGCAGTGCTAGTTATCTAGCGGGGGTTCTAGCCAAAAACATTCAGTACTTC. Protein sequence: CSASYLAGVLAKNIQYF.

This sequence joins TRBV4-1 and TRBJ1-6; no reliable D call. Per germline, CDR1 MGHRA and CDR2 YSYEKL. The CDR3 is 15 amino acids. V lost 3 bases to trimming and J lost 10 bases, with 16 bases between them. CDR3 amino acids: CASSQQTLNGSPLHF. CDR3 nucleotides: TGCGCCAGCAGCCAGCAGACACTTAACGGGTCACCCCTCCACTTT.

This chain connects TRBV12-3 or TRBV12-4 to TRBJ1-5; no clear D gene. CDR3 length: 13 amino acids. The germline V and J ends were trimmed by 3 bases and 1 base, with 4 bases remaining between them. This CDR3 is CASSLVSNQPQHF. The CDR3 bases are TGTGCCAGCAGTTTGGTCAGCAATCAGCCCCAGCATTTT.

The chain recombines TRBV9 with TRBJ2-3, with TRBD2 matching over 7 bases. With V trimmed by 4 bases and J by 0 bases, 8 bases remained unmatched. Germline CDR1 reads SGDLS; CDR2 reads YYNGEE. There are 16 residues in the CDR3. DNA for the CDR3: TGTGCCAGCAGCCCTAGGGCGGGAGACAGCACAGATACGCAGTATTTT. Translated: CASSPRAGDSTDTQYF.

The V and J genes are TRBV7-9 and TRBJ1-5; 7 bases fit TRBD1. The V gene's germline CDR1 is SEHNR and CDR2 FQNEAQ (reference sequence). V lost 1 base and J lost 0; bases outside the gene matches: 3. The CDR3 contains 16 residues. The CDR3 is CASSLGQGPSNQPQHF. DNA for the CDR3: TGTGCCAGCAGCTTAGGACAGGGCCCTAGCAATCAGCCCCAGCATTTT.

The rearrangement uses TRBV7-9 and TRBJ1-1; D call uncertain. The germline V gene encodes CDR1 SEHNR and CDR2 FQNEAQ (reference sequence). With 3 bases removed from V and 0 bases from J, the gap between germline ends came to 20 bases. The CDR3 consists of 18 residues. The CDR3 region has the DNA TGTGCCAGCAGCTTCTTTTTAAAGGAGGAGGTCATGAACACTGAAGCTTTCTTT. Its protein is CASSFFLKEEVMNTEAFF.